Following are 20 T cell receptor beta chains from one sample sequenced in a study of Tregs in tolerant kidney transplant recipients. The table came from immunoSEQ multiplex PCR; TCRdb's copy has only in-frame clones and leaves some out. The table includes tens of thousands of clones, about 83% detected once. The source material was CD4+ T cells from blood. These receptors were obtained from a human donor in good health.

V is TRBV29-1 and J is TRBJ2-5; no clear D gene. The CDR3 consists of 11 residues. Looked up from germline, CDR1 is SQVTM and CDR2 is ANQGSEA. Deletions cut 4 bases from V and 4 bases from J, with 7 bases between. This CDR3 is CSVVLGETQYF. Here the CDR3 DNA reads TGCAGCGTTGTTTTGGGAGAGACCCAGTACTTC.

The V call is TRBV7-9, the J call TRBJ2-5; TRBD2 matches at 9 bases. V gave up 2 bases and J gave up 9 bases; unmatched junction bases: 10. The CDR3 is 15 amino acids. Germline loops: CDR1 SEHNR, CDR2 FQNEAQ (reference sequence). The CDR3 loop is CASSLQRGDNGAQYF. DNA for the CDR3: TGTGCCAGCAGCTTACAGCGGGGGGACAATGGGGCCCAGTACTTC.

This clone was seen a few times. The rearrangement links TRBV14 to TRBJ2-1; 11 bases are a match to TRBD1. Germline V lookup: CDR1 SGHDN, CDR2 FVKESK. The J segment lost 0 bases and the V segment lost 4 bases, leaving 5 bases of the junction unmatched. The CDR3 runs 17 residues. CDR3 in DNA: TGTGCCAGCAGCCGTTGGACAGGGGGCCACTCCTACAATGAGCAGTTCTTC. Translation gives CASSRWTGGHSYNEQFF.

CDR3 sequence (DNA): TGTGCCAGCAGCTTATCCGGGAATGGAGAGACCCAGTACTTC. Its translation is CASSLSGNGETQYF. This chain uses TRBV7-2 with TRBJ2-5; D perhaps matches TRBD2 (5 bases). V shed 2 bases and J shed 4 bases, with 11 bases lying between them. From germline, CDR1 is SGHTA and CDR2 FQGNSA. CDR3 length: 14 amino acids.

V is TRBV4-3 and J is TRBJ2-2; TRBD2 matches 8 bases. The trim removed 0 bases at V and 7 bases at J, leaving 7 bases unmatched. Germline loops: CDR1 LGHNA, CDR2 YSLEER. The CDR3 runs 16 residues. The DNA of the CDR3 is TGCGCCAGCAGCCAAGACGGGAGGGCCTTCGACGGGGAGCTGTTTTTT. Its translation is CASSQDGRAFDGELFF.

CDR3 in amino acids: CASSPGGLSYNEQFF. The CDR3 DNA is TGTGCCAGCAGCCCGGGGGGCCTCTCCTACAATGAGCAGTTCTTC. The chain carries TRBV11-2 and TRBJ2-1; tentatively, D is TRBD2 (7 bases). The V end lost 5 bases, the J end lost 0 bases, and 11 bases lay between the germline ends. This CDR3 has 15 amino acids. Germline CDR1 and CDR2: SGHAT and FQNNGV.

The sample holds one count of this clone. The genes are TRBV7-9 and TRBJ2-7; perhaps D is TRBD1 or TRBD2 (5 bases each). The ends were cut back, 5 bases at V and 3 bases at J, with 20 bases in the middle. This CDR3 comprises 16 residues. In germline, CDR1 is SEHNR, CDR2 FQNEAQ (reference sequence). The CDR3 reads CASSPGFASEGYEQYF. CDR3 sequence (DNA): TGTGCCAGCAGCCCAGGGTTCGCGTCCGAGGGCTACGAGCAGTACTTC.

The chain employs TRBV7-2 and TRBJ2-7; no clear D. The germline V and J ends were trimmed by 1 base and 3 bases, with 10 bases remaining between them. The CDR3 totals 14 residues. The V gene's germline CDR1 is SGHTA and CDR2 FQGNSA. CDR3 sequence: CASSLGGQIYEQYF. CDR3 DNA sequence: TGTGCCAGCAGCTTAGGTGGCCAGATCTACGAGCAGTACTTC.

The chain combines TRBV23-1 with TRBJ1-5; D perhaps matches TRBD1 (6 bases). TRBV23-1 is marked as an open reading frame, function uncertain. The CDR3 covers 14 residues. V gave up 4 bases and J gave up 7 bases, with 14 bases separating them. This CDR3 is CASSLRGGYQPQHF. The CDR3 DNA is TGCGCCAGCAGTCTCCGAGGGGGTTACCAGCCCCAGCATTTT.

CDR3 amino acids: CASSVQDRGDSPLHF. The CDR3 bases are TGTGCCAGCAGTGTTCAGGACAGGGGGGATTCACCCCTCCACTTT. The chain combines TRBV2 with TRBJ1-6, with 10 positions matching TRBD1. Germline V CDR1 and CDR2: SNHLY, FYNNEI. Trimming cost V 4 bases and J 8 bases; bases outside gene matches: 5. CDR3 length: 15 amino acids.

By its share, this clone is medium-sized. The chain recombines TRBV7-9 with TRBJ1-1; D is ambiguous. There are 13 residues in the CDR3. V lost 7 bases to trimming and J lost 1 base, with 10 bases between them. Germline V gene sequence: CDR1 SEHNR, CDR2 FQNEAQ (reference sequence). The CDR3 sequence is CASTLDGNTEAFF. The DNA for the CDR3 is TGTGCCAGCACCCTGGACGGGAACACTGAAGCTTTCTTT.

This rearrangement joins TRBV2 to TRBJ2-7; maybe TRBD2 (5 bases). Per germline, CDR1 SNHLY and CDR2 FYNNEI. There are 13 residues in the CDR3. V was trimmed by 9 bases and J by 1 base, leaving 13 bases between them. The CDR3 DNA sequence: TGTGCCAGTCGGGGTCGGGCGTCCTACGAGCAGTACTTC. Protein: CASRGRASYEQYF.

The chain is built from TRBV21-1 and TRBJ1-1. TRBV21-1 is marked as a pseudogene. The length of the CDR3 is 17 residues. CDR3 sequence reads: CASSKDGGGAEGTEAFF. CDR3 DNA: TGTGCCAGCAGCAAAGATGGGGGGGGCGCGGAGGGTACTGAAGCTTTCTTT.

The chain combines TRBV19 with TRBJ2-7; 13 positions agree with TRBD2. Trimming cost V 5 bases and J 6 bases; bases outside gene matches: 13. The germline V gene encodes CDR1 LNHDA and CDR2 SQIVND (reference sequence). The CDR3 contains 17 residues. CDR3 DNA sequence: TGTGCCAGTAGTCCCGGACTAGCGGGAGCTGCCTGGAGCGAGCAGTACTTC. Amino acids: CASSPGLAGAAWSEQYF.

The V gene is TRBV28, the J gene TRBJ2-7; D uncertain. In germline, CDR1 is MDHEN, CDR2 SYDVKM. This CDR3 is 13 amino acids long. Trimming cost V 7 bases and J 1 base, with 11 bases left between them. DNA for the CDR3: TGTGCCAGCACTCCCGGATTATCCTACGAGCAGTACTTC. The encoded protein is CASTPGLSYEQYF.

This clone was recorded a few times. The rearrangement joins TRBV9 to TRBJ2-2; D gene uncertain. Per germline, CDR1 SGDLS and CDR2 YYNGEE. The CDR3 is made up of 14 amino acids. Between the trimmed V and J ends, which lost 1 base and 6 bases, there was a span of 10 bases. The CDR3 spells CASSVTVNAGELFF. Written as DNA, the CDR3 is TGTGCCAGCAGCGTAACGGTCAATGCCGGGGAGCTGTTTTTT.

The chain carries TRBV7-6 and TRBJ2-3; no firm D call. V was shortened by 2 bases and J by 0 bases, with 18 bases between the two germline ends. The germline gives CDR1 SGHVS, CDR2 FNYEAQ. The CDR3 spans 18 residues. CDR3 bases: TGTGCCAGCAGCTTATATGGCGGATCTGAGCCTAGCACAGATACGCAGTATTTT. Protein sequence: CASSLYGGSEPSTDTQYF.

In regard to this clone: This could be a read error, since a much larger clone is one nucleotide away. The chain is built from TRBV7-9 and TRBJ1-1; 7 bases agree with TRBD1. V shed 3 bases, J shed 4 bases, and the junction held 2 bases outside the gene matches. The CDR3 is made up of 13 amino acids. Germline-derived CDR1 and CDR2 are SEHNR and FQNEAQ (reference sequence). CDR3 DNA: TGTGCCAGCAGCTTCGCAGGGGGCACTGAAGCTTTCTTT. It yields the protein CASSFAGGTEAFF.

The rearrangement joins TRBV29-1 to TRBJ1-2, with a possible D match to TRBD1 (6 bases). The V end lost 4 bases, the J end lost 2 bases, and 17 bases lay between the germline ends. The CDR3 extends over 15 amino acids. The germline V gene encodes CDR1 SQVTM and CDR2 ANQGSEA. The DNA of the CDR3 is TGCAGCGTTGCGGCGCCCTCCACAGGGAACTATGGCTACACCTTC. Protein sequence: CSVAAPSTGNYGYTF.

The CDR3 region has the DNA TGTGCCAGCAGCGTAGTATCGACGGGAGACTACGAGCAGTACTTC. Translation: CASSVVSTGDYEQYF. The chain uses TRBV7-2 and TRBJ2-7; weak D call: TRBD2 (6 bases). V was cut by 5 bases and J by 3 bases, with 17 bases left in between. The CDR3 runs 15 residues. Germline-derived CDR1 and CDR2 are SGHTA and FQGNSA.